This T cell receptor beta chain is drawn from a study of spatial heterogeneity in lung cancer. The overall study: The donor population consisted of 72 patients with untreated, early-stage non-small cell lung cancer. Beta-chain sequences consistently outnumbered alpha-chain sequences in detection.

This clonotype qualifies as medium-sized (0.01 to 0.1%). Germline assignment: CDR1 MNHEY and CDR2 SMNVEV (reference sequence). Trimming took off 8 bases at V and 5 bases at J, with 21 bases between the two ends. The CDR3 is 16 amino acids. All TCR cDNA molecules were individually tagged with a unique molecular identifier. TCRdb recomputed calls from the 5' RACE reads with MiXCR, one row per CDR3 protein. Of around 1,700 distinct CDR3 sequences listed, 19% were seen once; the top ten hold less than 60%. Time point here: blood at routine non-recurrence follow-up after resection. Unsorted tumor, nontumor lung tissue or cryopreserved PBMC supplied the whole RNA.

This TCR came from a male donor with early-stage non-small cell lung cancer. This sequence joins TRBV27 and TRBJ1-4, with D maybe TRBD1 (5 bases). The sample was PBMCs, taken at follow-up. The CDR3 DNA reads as TGTGCCAGCGGGGGGGGGATCCTCCCTTCAAATGAAAAACTGTTTTTT. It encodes CASGGGILPSNEKLFF. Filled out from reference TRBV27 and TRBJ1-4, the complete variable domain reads EAQVTQNPRYLITVTGKKLTVTCSQNMNHEYMSWYRQDPGLGLRQIYYSMNVEVTDKGDVPEGYKVSRKEKRNFPLILESPSPNQTSLYFCASGGGILPSNEKLFFGSGTQLSVL.